What follows are 29 T cell receptor beta chains derived from one specimen sequenced in a study of blood T cell repertoires in COVID-19. TCRdb's table, derived via immunoSEQ multiplex PCR, lists solely in-frame clones and lacks some. The sample lists roughly 250,000 clones, roughly nine tenths occurring once. Sequencing input: peripheral blood. The receptor source for this set is a woman in her 30s with COVID-19, enrolled during active disease.

The chain employs TRBV7-9 and TRBJ2-7; tentatively, D is TRBD1 (7 bases). In germline, CDR1 is SEHNR, CDR2 FQNEAQ (reference sequence). V was shortened by 5 bases and J by 0 bases, with 23 bases between the two germline ends. CDR3 length: 18 amino acids. The CDR3 here is CASSPGGFRGARSYEQYF. CDR3 DNA: TGTGCCAGCAGCCCAGGCGGATTCAGGGGGGCCCGCTCCTACGAGCAGTACTTC.

This clone was seen a single time. The genes are TRBV6-5 and TRBJ1-6; 9 bases agree with TRBD1. The germline CDR1 and CDR2 sequences are MNHEY and SVGAGI. This CDR3 has 14 residues. Trimming at V came to 8 bases and at J to 8 bases, leaving 7 bases not matched to a gene. The CDR3 sequence: CASGEDRGYSPLHF. For the CDR3, the DNA is TGTGCCAGCGGCGAGGACAGGGGTTATTCACCCCTCCACTTT.

This clone was recorded only once. The chain links TRBV9 to TRBJ1-2; D is unclear. The V gene's germline CDR1 is SGDLS and CDR2 YYNGEE. The V end lost 3 bases, the J end lost 4 bases, and 13 bases lay between the germline ends. CDR3 size: 14 residues. CDR3 DNA sequence: TGTGCCAGCAGCGAGCCCGGTTATAGCTATGGCTACACCTTC. Residues: CASSEPGYSYGYTF. The whole variable domain, filled in from reference TRBV9 and TRBJ1-2, reads DSGVTQTPKHLITATGQRVTLRCSPRSGDLSVYWYQQSLDQGLQFLIQYYNGEERAKGNILERFSAQQFPDLHSELNLSSLELGDSALYFCASSEPGYSYGYTFGSGTRLTVV.

V gene TRBV11-1 combines with J gene TRBJ2-5; 9 positions agree with TRBD1. Germline values: CDR1 SGHAT, CDR2 FQDESV (reference sequence). J was trimmed by 5 bases and V by 5 bases; bases with no gene match: 6. This CDR3 spans 14 amino acids. CDR3 in DNA: TGTGCCAGCAGCGTTACAGGGGGCTGGGAGACCCAGTACTTC. Translated, it gives CASSVTGGWETQYF.

This chain joins TRBV4-1 and TRBJ2-3; weak D call: TRBD2 (5 bases). From germline, CDR1 is MGHRA and CDR2 YSYEKL. The CDR3 contains 15 residues. Trimming removed 3 bases from V and 2 bases from J, with 12 bases in between. CDR3 sequence reads: CASSQGPGNTDTQYF. In DNA, the CDR3 is TGCGCCAGCAGCCAGGGTCCCGGGAACACAGATACGCAGTATTTT.

This clone came up a few times. At one end the junction does not follow the germline gene, possibly because of a read error. This chain joins TRBV19 and TRBJ2-5; D is perhaps TRBD2 (5 bases). Germline V lookup: CDR1 LNHDA, CDR2 SQIVND (reference sequence). The CDR3 covers 15 residues. The CDR3 loop is CASSVEGRSQETQYF. CDR3 bases: TGTGCCAGTAGTGTAGAGGGCAGAAGTCAAGAGACCCAGTACTTC.

In regard to this clone: This CDR3 is also generated by other DNA sequences in the sample. CDR3 protein: CASSQAAGSSYEQYF. CDR3 bases: TGTGCCAGCAGCCAAGCTGCAGGGTCATCCTACGAGCAGTACTTC. The chain joins TRBV3-1 (or the pseudogene TRBV3-2) to TRBJ2-7; possibly TRBD1 for D (5 bases). Germline lookup yields CDR1 LGHDT and CDR2 YNNKEL (reference sequence). The CDR3 runs to 15 residues. V was clipped by 1 base and J by 1 base, with 11 bases between them.

The genes are TRBV7-2 and TRBJ2-5; TRBD2 might be the D (6 bases). CDR3 size: 15 residues. CDR1 and CDR2 (germline): SGHTA, FQGNSA. Trimming took 3 bases from V and 8 from J, leaving 19 bases between them. This chain's CDR3 is CASSFTGLTPNTQYF. CDR3 coding DNA: TGTGCCAGCAGCTTCACCGGACTAACCCCAAATACCCAGTACTTC.

The chain carries TRBV28 and TRBJ2-1; 11 positions match TRBD2. CDR3 length: 18 residues. Germline CDR1 reads MDHEN; CDR2 reads SYDVKM. Trimming removed 4 bases from V and 7 bases from J; junction bases left unmatched: 15. Written as DNA, the CDR3 is TGTGCCAGCAGTTCCCCCGGGGTAGCGGGGGGGCCTGTAAATGAGCAGTTCTTC. Translated, it gives CASSSPGVAGGPVNEQFF.

V is TRBV4-1 and J is TRBJ2-1, with a tentative D call TRBD2 (6 bases). V shed 1 base and J shed 4 bases, with 11 bases lying between them. The CDR3 runs to 15 residues. Germline CDR1 is MGHRA and CDR2 is YSYEKL. This chain's CDR3 is CASSQGASAYNEQFF. DNA of the CDR3: TGCGCCAGCAGCCAAGGGGCTAGCGCGTACAATGAGCAGTTCTTC.

CDR3 nucleotide sequence: TGCGCCAGCAGCCAGGACAGGGGTACAGATACGCAGTATTTT. Translating gives CASSQDRGTDTQYF. This sequence joins TRBV4-1 and TRBJ2-3, with 9 bases identical to TRBD1. Germline V lookup: CDR1 MGHRA, CDR2 YSYEKL. V trimming: 3 bases; J trimming: 3 bases; junction bases outside the gene matches: 1. The CDR3 totals 14 residues.

This chain connects TRBV19 to TRBJ1-1; TRBD1 might be the D (5 bases). This CDR3 is 13 amino acids long. The germline V gene encodes CDR1 LNHDA and CDR2 SQIVND (reference sequence). V shed 5 bases and J shed 3 bases, with 10 bases lying between them. The CDR3 bases are TGTGCCAGTAGTTTCGCGGGGGACACTGAAGCTTTCTTT. It translates to CASSFAGDTEAFF.

This clone was seen only once. The chain is built from TRBV10-2 and TRBJ2-7, with D possibly TRBD1 on 5 matching bases. CDR3 size: 12 residues. The germline CDR1 and CDR2 sequences are WSHSY and SAAADI. Trimming removed 2 bases at V and 7 bases at J, with 9 bases between. The chain's CDR3 is CASSEAAGEQYF. The DNA for the CDR3 is TGCGCCAGCAGTGAGGCAGCAGGGGAGCAGTACTTC.

The chain joins TRBV5-4 to TRBJ2-5; a possible D gene is TRBD1 (6 bases). The V end was cut by 2 bases, the J end by 3 bases, with 11 bases between. This CDR3 has 14 amino acids. CDR1 and CDR2 (germline): SGHNT, YYREEE (reference sequence). CDR3 region: CASSFWDTEETQYF. In DNA, the CDR3 is TGTGCCAGCAGCTTCTGGGACACGGAAGAGACCCAGTACTTC.

This chain joins TRBV5-6 and TRBJ2-3; 7 bases fit TRBD1. From germline, CDR1 is SGHDT and CDR2 YYEEEE. This CDR3 has 16 residues. With 0 bases clipped from V and 1 base from J, the junction kept 5 bases outside the gene matches. In nucleotides, the CDR3 is TGTGCCAGCAGCTTGGACAGGGGACAACGCACAGATACGCAGTATTTT. Protein product: CASSLDRGQRTDTQYF. The complete variable domain, with remaining parts taken from reference TRBV5-6 and TRBJ2-3, reads DAGVTQSPTHLIKTRGQQVTLRCSPKSGHDTVSWYQQALGQGPQFIFQYYEEEERQRGNFPDRFSGHQFPNYSSELNVNALLLGDSALYLCASSLDRGQRTDTQYFGPGTRLTVL.

As to this clone: In the same sample, other DNA sequences code for this CDR3. The chain has TRBV3-1 (or the pseudogene TRBV3-2) and TRBJ1-1; weak D call: TRBD1 (5 bases). The CDR3 is 11 amino acids. The germline V gene encodes CDR1 LGHDT and CDR2 YNNKEL (reference sequence). In DNA form, the CDR3 reads TGTGCTACCCGGGGGGGTACTGAAGCTTTCTTT. Protein sequence: CATRGGTEAFF.

This rearrangement joins TRBV29-1 to TRBJ2-5; TRBD2 agrees at 10 bases. There are 19 residues in the CDR3. The ends lost 1 base at V and 5 bases at J; junction bases unmatched: 19. Germline values: CDR1 SQVTM, CDR2 ANQGSEA. CDR3 coding DNA: TGCAGCGTTGAAGCCGAGCGGGGGGGCCGGGGCTCTCTTTGGGAGACCCAGTACTTC. The encoded protein is CSVEAERGGRGSLWETQYF.

V and J are TRBV10-3 and TRBJ2-3; possible D gene TRBD1, 6 bases. V was shortened by 4 bases and J by 2 bases, with 22 bases between the two germline ends. CDR1 ENHRY and CDR2 SYGVKD come from the germline V gene. This CDR3 spans 18 amino acids. The CDR3 coding sequence is TGTGCCATCAGTGGCCCCCCACGACAGGCCAAAATCACAGATACGCAGTATTTT. This gives the protein CAISGPPRQAKITDTQYF.

The gene calls are TRBV6-5 and TRBJ2-7; 7 bases fit TRBD1. V was clipped by 2 bases and J by 1 base; unmatched bases: 5. The CDR3 runs 15 residues. Germline V gene sequence: CDR1 MNHEY, CDR2 SVGAGI. CDR3 DNA: TGTGCCAGCAGTTACGCTTACAGGGGATCCTACGAGCAGTACTTC. It encodes CASSYAYRGSYEQYF.

CDR3 sequence: CASSQSGGLTDTQYF. The DNA for the CDR3 is TGTGCCAGCAGTCAATCCGGGGGGCTGACAGATACGCAGTATTTT. The rearrangement uses TRBV7-8 and TRBJ2-3, with a tentative D call TRBD2 (7 bases). The ends were cut back, 6 bases at V and 3 bases at J, with 16 bases in the middle. The germline V gene encodes CDR1 SGHVS and CDR2 FQNEAQ. The length of the CDR3 is 15 residues.

CDR3 in amino acids: CASRINRDYEKLFF. CDR3 sequence (DNA): TGTGCCAGCAGGATAAACAGGGATTATGAAAAACTGTTTTTT. The gene calls are TRBV27 and TRBJ1-4; perhaps TRBD1 as D (6 bases). CDR1 and CDR2 (germline): MNHEY, SMNVEV (reference sequence). CDR3 length: 14 residues. Trimming left V 6 bases short and J 6 bases short, with 14 bases between. The whole variable domain, filled in from reference TRBV27 and TRBJ1-4, reads EAQVTQNPRYLITVTGKKLTVTCSQNMNHEYMSWYRQDPGLGLRQIYYSMNVEVTDKGDVPEGYKVSRKEKRNFPLILESPSPNQTSLYFCASRINRDYEKLFFGSGTQLSVL.

This clone showed up just a few times. This chain uses TRBV30 with TRBJ1-6, with 7 bases fitting TRBD1. Germline CDR1 reads GTSNPN; CDR2 reads SVGIG (reference sequence). V lost 5 bases, J lost 6 bases, and 7 bases stayed unmatched. This CDR3 comprises 14 residues. This chain's CDR3 is CAWSDWDSNSPLHF. CDR3 nucleotide sequence: TGTGCCTGGTCGGACTGGGACAGTAATTCACCCCTCCACTTT.

The chain combines TRBV12-1 with TRBJ2-3; the D segment call TRBD2 is taken from the table without a DNA check. TRBV12-1 constitutes a pseudogene. The CDR3 covers 20 residues. Here the CDR3 reads CASSFPKLAAKTDGTDTQYF. The CDR3 DNA is TGTGCCAGCAGCTTCCCTAAACTAGCGGCTAAAACCGACGGCACAGATACGCAGTATTTT.

The chain has TRBV7-8 and TRBJ2-6; 8 bases line up with TRBD1. Germline CDR1 reads SGHVS; CDR2 reads FQNEAQ. The CDR3 spans 16 residues. Trimming took 5 bases from V and 4 from J; bases not matched to a gene: 7. CDR3 sequence reads: CASSLGQGSGANVLTF. The DNA of the CDR3 is TGTGCCAGCAGCCTCGGACAGGGCTCCGGGGCCAACGTCCTGACTTTC.

The gene calls are TRBV6-1 and TRBJ2-5; 9 bases align to TRBD2. Germline V gives CDR1 MNHNS, CDR2 SASEGT. The CDR3 spans 15 residues. J lost 5 bases, V lost 3 bases, and 7 bases had no gene match. In DNA, the CDR3 is TGTGCCAGCAGTGATCGGCGGGGGGGCCCGGAGACCCAGTACTTC. Translating it yields CASSDRRGGPETQYF.

The chain is built from TRBV27 and TRBJ2-3; perhaps TRBD2 as D (6 bases). This CDR3 is 16 amino acids long. V gave up 8 bases and J gave up 0 bases, with 18 bases separating them. From germline, CDR1 is MNHEY and CDR2 SMNVEV (reference sequence). CDR3 in amino acids: CASRGIRGASTDTQYF. In DNA, the CDR3 is TGTGCCAGCCGCGGGATACGCGGAGCTAGCACAGATACGCAGTATTTT.

The chain couples TRBV7-9 to TRBJ1-2, with D unclear. Germline CDR1 SEHNR, CDR2 FQNEAQ (reference sequence). V gave up 5 bases and J gave up 2 bases, with 12 bases separating them. The length of the CDR3 is 14 residues. The CDR3 is CASSPPEGNYGYTF. DNA for the CDR3: TGTGCCAGCAGCCCCCCCGAGGGAAACTATGGCTACACCTTC.

The V call is TRBV7-9, the J call TRBJ2-5; a weak D match, TRBD1 (6 bases). CDR1 SEHNR and CDR2 FQNEAQ come from the germline V gene (reference sequence). This CDR3 is 15 amino acids long. Trimming removed 1 base at V and 4 bases at J, with 13 bases between. The CDR3 sequence is CASSLGQGLLETQYF. In DNA form, the CDR3 reads TGTGCCAGCAGCTTAGGGCAGGGGTTATTAGAGACCCAGTACTTC.

The chain links TRBV19 to TRBJ2-3, with D perhaps matching TRBD2 (5 bases). Trimming stripped 5 bases from V and 2 bases from J, with 14 bases between. CDR1 is LNHDA and CDR2 is SQIVND in the germline V gene (reference sequence). CDR3 size: 15 residues. This chain's CDR3 is CASSRLQDYTDTQYF. The CDR3 nucleotides read TGTGCCAGTAGTCGCCTACAAGACTACACAGATACGCAGTATTTT.